These 14 T cell receptor beta chains were sequenced from one sample in a study of blood T cell repertoires in COVID-19. Clones were sequenced by immunoSEQ multiplex PCR, and TCRdb holds only the in-frame ones, with some missing. The sample holds over 200,000 clones, 90% seen once. The sample comprised peripheral blood. The receptor source for this set is a man aged 30 to 45 with COVID-19, enrolled during active disease.

This chain links TRBV28 with TRBJ1-4; TRBD1 matches 10 bases. Trimming took 4 bases from V and 5 from J; bases not matched to a gene: 4. CDR3 length: 15 amino acids. Per germline, CDR1 MDHEN and CDR2 SYDVKM. CDR3 residues: CASSSLTGGNEKLFF. CDR3 in DNA: TGTGCCAGCAGTTCGCTGACAGGGGGCAATGAAAAACTGTTTTTT.

This clone was counted once. The chain combines TRBV2 with TRBJ1-6; D not certain. Per germline, CDR1 SNHLY and CDR2 FYNNEI. V was trimmed by 7 bases and J by 6 bases, leaving 10 bases between them. The CDR3 loop spans 13 amino acids. Written as DNA, the CDR3 is TGTGCCAGCAACCTCCCACTTAATTCACCCCTCCACTTT. Protein: CASNLPLNSPLHF.

The rearrangement uses TRBV6-5 and TRBJ1-2; D possibly corresponds to TRBD1 (6 bases). Germline V lookup: CDR1 MNHEY, CDR2 SVGAGI. Trimming removed 6 bases from V and 2 bases from J, with 7 bases in between. The CDR3 has 12 amino acids. Here the CDR3 DNA reads TGTGCCAGCAGCGGGACAAACTATGGCTACACCTTC. The encoded protein is CASSGTNYGYTF.

The chain joins TRBV2 to TRBJ2-1; 9 nucleotides line up with TRBD2. The V gene's germline CDR1 is SNHLY and CDR2 FYNNEI. The CDR3 contains 18 residues. V was clipped by 3 bases and J by 0 bases; unmatched bases: 9. The chain's CDR3 is CASSDSASGMGSYNEQFF. Here the CDR3 DNA reads TGTGCCAGCAGTGATAGTGCTAGCGGGATGGGCTCCTACAATGAGCAGTTCTTC.

This chain joins TRBV2 and TRBJ1-1, with D possibly being TRBD1 (5 bases). In germline, CDR1 is SNHLY, CDR2 FYNNEI. The CDR3 consists of 12 residues. Trimming removed 7 bases from V and 1 base from J, with 7 bases in between. The CDR3 DNA follows: TGTGCCAGCATTAGGGGGAACACTGAAGCTTTCTTT. Protein product: CASIRGNTEAFF.

V gene TRBV5-1 combines with J gene TRBJ2-1; 10 bases map to TRBD1. This CDR3 is built from 15 residues. Trimming at V came to 4 bases and at J to 5 bases, leaving 6 bases not matched to a gene. Germline assignment: CDR1 SGHRS and CDR2 YFSETQ. The CDR3 reads CASSRGTGDHNEQFF. As DNA, the CDR3 is TGCGCCAGCAGCCGCGGGACAGGGGACCACAATGAGCAGTTCTTC.

With respect to this clone: The sample holds other DNA sequences that translate to the same CDR3. The chain carries TRBV18 and TRBJ1-5; TRBD1 agrees at 9 bases. The CDR3 runs 15 residues. The junction had 1 base not matched to a gene; V was cut back by 3 bases and J by 1 base. CDR1 is KGHSH, CDR2 LQKENI, per germline. The CDR3 DNA reads as TGTGCCAGCTCACCCGGGACAGGGAGCAATCAGCCCCAGCATTTT. Its protein product is CASSPGTGSNQPQHF.

Of note for this clone: One end of the junction fails to match germline, which may point to a read error. V and J are TRBV7-9 and TRBJ1-4; 7 nucleotides align to TRBD1. Looked up from germline, CDR1 is SEHNR and CDR2 is FQNEAQ (reference sequence). The CDR3 contains 14 residues. For the CDR3, the DNA is TGTGCCAGCAACTTAGAGGGGGCTGGGGAAAAACTGTTTTTT. It is translated as CASNLEGAGEKLFF.

V and J are TRBV28 and TRBJ1-4; 8 nucleotides agree with TRBD1. V was clipped by 7 bases and J by 5 bases; unmatched bases: 6. CDR3 length: 14 residues. Germline CDR1 reads MDHEN; CDR2 reads SYDVKM. Here the CDR3 reads CASIWSGGNEKLFF. CDR3 DNA sequence: TGTGCCAGCATTTGGTCAGGGGGCAATGAAAAACTGTTTTTT. The full variable domain, in which reference TRBV28 and TRBJ1-4 provide the parts outside the CDR3, is DVKVTQSSRYLVKRTGEKVFLECVQDMDHENMFWYRQDPGLGLRLIYFSYDVKMKEKGDIPEGYSVSREKKERFSLILESASTNQTSMYLCASIWSGGNEKLFFGSGTQLSVL.

The gene calls are TRBV6-2 or TRBV6-3 and TRBJ1-2; 11 bases fit TRBD1. CDR3 size: 16 residues. V shed 0 bases and J 7 bases; nucleotides not matched to a gene: 7. CDR1 and CDR2 (germline): MNHEY, SVGEGT. CDR3: CASSYSMDRGQGGYTF. The CDR3 DNA reads as TGTGCCAGCAGTTACTCGATGGACAGGGGGCAAGGTGGCTACACCTTC.

This clone was seen only once. The gene calls are TRBV7-2 and TRBJ2-2; possible D gene TRBD1, 6 bases. Trimming stripped 8 bases from V and 6 bases from J, with 13 bases between. The length of the CDR3 is 13 residues. Germline CDR1 and CDR2: SGHTA and FQGNSA. The CDR3 DNA sequence: TGTGCCAGCGGACGACCAGGGGCCGGGGAGCTGTTTTTT. Translated: CASGRPGAGELFF.

The chain links TRBV6-4 to TRBJ2-3; perhaps TRBD2 as D (5 bases). Trimming pared 6 bases from V and 0 bases from J, leaving 13 bases between. Germline-derived CDR1 and CDR2 are MRHNA and SNTAGT. The CDR3 length is 15 residues. The CDR3 DNA reads TGTGCCAGCAGCCTAGAGGGTATAAGCACAGATACGCAGTATTTT. It codes for CASSLEGISTDTQYF.

This chain links TRBV5-3 with TRBJ1-5; no definite D call. TRBV5-3 is an ORF; its function is uncertain. V lost 3 bases to trimming and J lost 5 bases, with 27 bases between them. CDR3 length: 19 amino acids. CDR3 DNA: TGTGCCAGAAGCTCTCACCTATGCCCCGTCCGGGATTACTATCAGCCCCAGCATTTT. It yields the protein CARSSHLCPVRDYYQPQHF.

The chain employs TRBV7-2 and TRBJ1-2; D is perhaps TRBD1 (5 bases). The V gene lost 8 bases and the J gene lost 3 bases, with 16 bases spanning the gap. The CDR3 length is 14 residues. Per germline, CDR1 SGHTA and CDR2 FQGNSA. DNA for the CDR3: TGTGCCAGCGTATGGGAGGGGCTCGACTATGGCTACACCTTC. It is translated as CASVWEGLDYGYTF.